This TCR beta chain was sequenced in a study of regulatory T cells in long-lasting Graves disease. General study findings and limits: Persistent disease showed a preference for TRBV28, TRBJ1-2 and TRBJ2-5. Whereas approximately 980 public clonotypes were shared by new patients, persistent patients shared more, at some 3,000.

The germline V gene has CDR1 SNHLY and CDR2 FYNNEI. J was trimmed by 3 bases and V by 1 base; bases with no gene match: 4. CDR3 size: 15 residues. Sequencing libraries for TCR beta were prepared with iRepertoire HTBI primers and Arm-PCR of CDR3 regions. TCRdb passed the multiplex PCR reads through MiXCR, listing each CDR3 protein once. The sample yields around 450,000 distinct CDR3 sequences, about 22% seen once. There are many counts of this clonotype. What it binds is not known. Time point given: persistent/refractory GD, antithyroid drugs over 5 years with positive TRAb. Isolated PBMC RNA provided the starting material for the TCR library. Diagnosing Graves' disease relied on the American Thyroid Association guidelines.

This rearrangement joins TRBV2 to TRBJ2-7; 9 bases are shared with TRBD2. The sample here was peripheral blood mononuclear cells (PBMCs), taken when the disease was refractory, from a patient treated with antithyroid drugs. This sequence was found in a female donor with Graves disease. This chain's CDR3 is CASSEVLAGRYEQYF. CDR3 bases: TGTGCCAGCAGTGAAGTTCTAGCGGGGCGCTACGAGCAGTACTTC. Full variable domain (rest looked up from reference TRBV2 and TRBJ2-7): EPEVTQTPSHQVTQMGQEVILRCVPISNHLYFYWYRQILGQKVEFLVSFYNNEISEKSEIFDDQFSVERPDGSNFTLKIRSTKLEDSAMYFCASSEVLAGRYEQYFGPGTRLTVT.